Below are 7 T cell receptor beta chains sequenced from a single sample in a study of blood T cells in healthy people across ages. The authors ran a second PCR of about 7 to 11 cycles using a sample-barcoded 5' primer and a J-beta primer mix. TCRdb re-called the 5' RACE reads with MiXCR, one entry per CDR3 protein. The table lists more than 650,000 distinct CDR3 sequences, 22% of them singletons. Input material: blood. The receptor set was obtained from a man aged 70 or older in good health.

Regarding this clonotype: At one end, the junction sequence differs from germline, possibly due to a read error. V usage is TRBV6-1 and J usage is TRBJ2-7; D ambiguous. Judging by the DNA end, TRBJ2-5 fits better; the J call may be wrong. The CDR3 sequence is 13 residues long. Germline V lookup: CDR1 MNHNS, CDR2 SASEGT. DNA for the CDR3: TGTGCCAGCAGTGATAACAACCAGGAGACCCAGTACTTC. Translated, it gives CASSDNNQETQYF.

Only a few counts were recorded for this clonotype. This chain connects TRBV4-2 to TRBJ2-3; 7 bases line up with TRBD2. Germline CDR1 is LGHNA and CDR2 is YNFKEQ. J lost 5 bases, V lost 2 bases, and 10 bases had no gene match. There are 16 residues in the CDR3. CDR3: CASSQPKAGREDTQYF. DNA for the CDR3: TGTGCCAGCAGCCAACCCAAAGCGGGACGCGAAGATACGCAGTATTTT.

CDR3 in amino acids: CASSHGRSSDEQYF. CDR3 coding DNA: TGTGCCAGCAGCCATGGGCGGTCAAGCGACGAGCAGTACTTC. This chain links TRBV3-1 with TRBJ2-7; D is ambiguous. The CDR3 contains 14 residues. Per the germline V gene, CDR1 is LGHDT and CDR2 is YNNKEL (reference sequence). V lost 3 bases and J lost 5, with 14 bases in between.

The rearrangement uses TRBV20-1 and TRBJ2-2; weak D call: TRBD2 (6 bases). Looked up from germline, CDR1 is DFQATT and CDR2 is SNEGSKA (reference sequence). The CDR3 covers 14 residues. The ends were cut back, 2 bases at V and 4 bases at J, with 11 bases in the middle. In nucleotides, the CDR3 is TGCAGTGCTAGACTTCGGGAGAGCACCGGGGAGCTGTTTTTT. It encodes CSARLRESTGELFF.

This clonotype was detected a few times. The gene calls are TRBV27 and TRBJ1-4; TRBD1 agrees at 7 bases. The germline V gene has CDR1 MNHEY and CDR2 SMNVEV (reference sequence). There are 13 residues in the CDR3. V shed 2 bases, J shed 14 bases, and the junction held 8 bases outside the gene matches. The CDR3: CASSLKGQKALFF. The DNA of the CDR3 is TGTGCCAGCAGTTTAAAGGGACAGAAAGCTCTGTTTTTT.

This clonotype came up a few times. This chain uses TRBV5-1 with TRBJ2-1; tentatively, D is TRBD1 (5 bases). CDR3 length equals 16 residues. The germline V gene encodes CDR1 SGHRS and CDR2 YFSETQ. V gave up 0 bases and J gave up 8 bases, with 18 bases separating them. The CDR3 DNA reads TGCGCCAGCAGCTTGGATTTCGGCAGGGTCGTCGATGAGCAGTTCTTC. Amino acid sequence: CASSLDFGRVVDEQFF. The whole variable domain, filled in from reference TRBV5-1 and TRBJ2-1, reads KAGVTQTPRYLIKTRGQQVTLSCSPISGHRSVSWYQQTPGQGLQFLFEYFSETQRNKGNFPGRFSGRQFSNSRSEMNVSTLELGDSALYLCASSLDFGRVVDEQFFGPGTRLTVL.

V usage is TRBV7-2 and J usage is TRBJ1-5; 8 positions match TRBD1. With V trimmed by 2 bases and J by 9 bases, 9 bases remained unmatched. The CDR3 totals 15 residues. The germline CDR1 and CDR2 sequences are SGHTA and FQGNSA. The chain's CDR3 is CASSLPGGVVRPQHF. CDR3 coding DNA: TGTGCCAGCAGCTTACCAGGGGGCGTCGTTCGGCCCCAGCATTTT.